This T cell receptor (beta chain) originates from a study of Graves' ophthalmopathy and Graves' hyperthyroidism. Study-level background: Before any treatment, peripheral blood was taken at the initial diagnosis.

The study's findings and limits: In separating ophthalmopathy from stable hyperthyroidism, a 13-signature model achieved about 90% sensitivity and about 80% specificity.

There are many counts of this clonotype. Its antigen is not identified. CDR1 MDHEN and CDR2 SYDVKM come from the germline V gene. Trimming removed 3 bases at V and 6 bases at J, with 16 bases between. The CDR3 spans 15 residues. RNA transcripts served as template for amplifying TCR beta CDR3 sequences. First-round RT-PCR employed HTBI primers, with a second-round multiplex PCR after it. TCRdb itself ran the multiplex PCR reads through MiXCR, one entry per CDR3 protein. The table shows a few hundred thousand distinct CDR3 sequences, with about 17% occurring only once. Presentation of ophthalmopathy in the donors involved moderate-to-severe activity, CAS ≥3, NOSPECS ≥4 and a duration under 3 months.

The sequence was obtained from an adult man with Graves' ophthalmopathy. The sequenced sample was peripheral blood. The chain joins TRBV28 to TRBJ2-3; D is perhaps TRBD1 or TRBD2 (5 bases each). In DNA, the CDR3 is TGTGCCAGCAGTTTCGGCGGGCAGGGCGGGGATACGCAGTATTTT. Its protein is CASSFGGQGGDTQYF.